This TCR beta chain is from a study of tissue T cells after allogeneic stem cell transplantation. This CDR3 contains 15 residues. V was pared by 2 bases and J by 5 bases, with 12 bases between. Looked up from germline, CDR1 is MNHNS and CDR2 is SASEGT. This clone was seen only once. Assay used: immunoSEQ multiplex PCR; TCRdb lists only in-frame clones, some missing. Among about 26,000 clones listed, roughly nine tenths were seen once. The V gene is TRBV6-1, the J gene TRBJ1-4; D is uncertain. This receptor was obtained from a male donor older than 55 who later had graft-versus-host disease after an allogeneic stem cell transplant. The sequences come from blood, collected before transplantation. This CDR3 is CASSENVNPNEKLFF. The CDR3 DNA is TGTGCCAGCAGTGAAAACGTCAACCCAAATGAAAAACTGTTTTTT.